Listed below are T cell receptor beta chains from one sample, sequenced in a study of T cell repertoires in cytomegalovirus infection. MiXCR was run by TCRdb on the reads, yielding one entry per CDR3 protein. The sample records 400,000 or so distinct CDR3 sequences, about 33% being singletons. Sequencing used PBMCs. The receptors were sampled from a human donor in good health (CMV status not recorded). Some clones in this sample may be carry-over from other donors' samples. Both conserved end residues are part of each CDR3. The order of the fields is D gene, V gene, CDR3 length, J gene, CDR3 protein. D genes are given only for firm matches.

D gene: -
V gene: TRBV28
CDR3 length: 16
J gene: TRBJ2-7
CDR3 protein: CASSYIAWASGAVQYF

D gene: TRBD2
V gene: TRBV7-8
CDR3 length: 14
J gene: TRBJ2-3
CDR3 protein: CASSALAGVATQYF

D gene: -
V gene: TRBV28
CDR3 length: 13
J gene: TRBJ1-5
CDR3 protein: CASSLWGKQPQHF

D gene: -
V gene: TRBV7-2
CDR3 length: 14
J gene: TRBJ1-2
CDR3 protein: CASSLGQPPYGYTF

D gene: TRBD1
V gene: TRBV6-5
CDR3 length: 15
J gene: TRBJ2-7
CDR3 protein: CATKRSTGGYGEQYF

D gene: -
V gene: TRBV7-2
CDR3 length: 13
J gene: TRBJ1-5
CDR3 protein: CASSLVVGQPQHF

D gene: -
V gene: TRBV20-1
CDR3 length: 15
J gene: TRBJ2-3
CDR3 protein: CSARDFGRDADTQYF

D gene: TRBD2
V gene: TRBV7-2
CDR3 length: 18
J gene: TRBJ2-2
CDR3 protein: CASSLGLAGGLNTGELFF

D gene: -
V gene: TRBV7-2
CDR3 length: 15
J gene: TRBJ2-2
CDR3 protein: CASSLGFRASGELFF

D gene: -
V gene: TRBV20-1
CDR3 length: 13
J gene: TRBJ2-7
CDR3 protein: CSALRLDSYEQYF

D gene: -
V gene: TRBV12-3/TRBV12-4
CDR3 length: 14
J gene: TRBJ1-3
CDR3 protein: CAGTGTLSGNTIYF

D gene: -
V gene: TRBV6-5
CDR3 length: 15
J gene: TRBJ1-5
CDR3 protein: CASSYSAGLSQPQHF

D gene: TRBD2
V gene: TRBV7-2
CDR3 length: 18
J gene: TRBJ2-7
CDR3 protein: CASSVQRSAGGSSYEQYF

D gene: TRBD2
V gene: TRBV18
CDR3 length: 14
J gene: TRBJ2-5
CDR3 protein: CASSPPGLRETQYF

D gene: TRBD2
V gene: TRBV18
CDR3 length: 16
J gene: TRBJ2-7
CDR3 protein: CASSPQGQRGALEQYF

D gene: TRBD2
V gene: TRBV7-6
CDR3 length: 16
J gene: TRBJ2-2
CDR3 protein: CASSPPGLAGNGELFF

D gene: -
V gene: TRBV7-2
CDR3 length: 16
J gene: TRBJ1-6
CDR3 protein: CASSFSPGALNSPLHF

D gene: -
V gene: TRBV6-1
CDR3 length: 14
J gene: TRBJ1-1
CDR3 protein: CASGPRGSGTEAFF

D gene: TRBD2
V gene: TRBV2
CDR3 length: 14
J gene: TRBJ2-7
CDR3 protein: CASSATSGGDEQYF

D gene: TRBD1
V gene: TRBV24-1
CDR3 length: 18
J gene: TRBJ2-5
CDR3 protein: CATSDPRQGGLIGETQYF

D gene: -
V gene: TRBV5-4
CDR3 length: 15
J gene: TRBJ1-2
CDR3 protein: CASSLRQGTGSGYTF

D gene: TRBD1
V gene: TRBV7-2
CDR3 length: 15
J gene: TRBJ2-6
CDR3 protein: CASSFQGAGANVLTF

D gene: -
V gene: TRBV4-1
CDR3 length: 16
J gene: TRBJ2-1
CDR3 protein: CASSPGGHLNPHEQFF

D gene: -
V gene: TRBV7-9
CDR3 length: 14
J gene: TRBJ1-1
CDR3 protein: CASSTLQGNTEAFF

D gene: -
V gene: TRBV11-2
CDR3 length: 15
J gene: TRBJ2-5
CDR3 protein: CASSEVRGRDETQYF

D gene: -
V gene: TRBV6-8
CDR3 length: 15
J gene: TRBJ1-2
CDR3 protein: CASSPLQYANYGYTF

D gene: -
V gene: TRBV7-2
CDR3 length: 14
J gene: TRBJ1-2
CDR3 protein: CASSLAGSQGGYTF

D gene: -
V gene: TRBV7-2
CDR3 length: 19
J gene: TRBJ2-5
CDR3 protein: CASSSNTAMYRTAQETQYF

D gene: -
V gene: TRBV6-8
CDR3 length: 14
J gene: TRBJ1-5
CDR3 protein: CASHGASDDQPQHF

D gene: TRBD2
V gene: TRBV7-2
CDR3 length: 16
J gene: TRBJ2-3
CDR3 protein: CASSPLRGGRTDTQYF

D gene: TRBD1
V gene: TRBV10-3
CDR3 length: 14
J gene: TRBJ2-7
CDR3 protein: CAISDGTGTYEQYF

D gene: -
V gene: TRBV4-1
CDR3 length: 14
J gene: TRBJ1-5
CDR3 protein: CASSLRDIDQPQHF

D gene: -
V gene: TRBV28
CDR3 length: 12
J gene: TRBJ2-3
CDR3 protein: CASSWGPDTQYF